What follows are 26 T cell receptor beta chains derived from one specimen sequenced in a study of shared clonotypes between healthy human individuals. Only in-frame clones appear in the TCRdb table, and some are missing; sequencing was by immunoSEQ multiplex PCR. The data show 740,000 or so clones, around 73% seen once. Sequencing was performed on memory CD4+ T cells sorted from blood. Subset given: CD45RA-negative fraction. All receptors come from a woman under 40 in good health.

The V gene is TRBV28, the J gene TRBJ2-3, with D possibly being TRBD2 (6 bases). The CDR3 is made up of 19 amino acids. Per the germline V gene, CDR1 is MDHEN and CDR2 is SYDVKM. Trimming removed 3 bases at V and 0 bases at J, with 22 bases between. CDR3 sequence: CASSFWDPLGRESTDTQYF. CDR3 bases: TGTGCCAGCAGTTTCTGGGACCCCCTGGGTCGGGAGAGCACAGATACGCAGTATTTT. The full variable domain, in which reference TRBV28 and TRBJ2-3 provide the parts outside the CDR3, is DVKVTQSSRYLVKRTGEKVFLECVQDMDHENMFWYRQDPGLGLRLIYFSYDVKMKEKGDIPEGYSVSREKKERFSLILESASTNQTSMYLCASSFWDPLGRESTDTQYFGPGTRLTVL.

V and J are TRBV6-1 and TRBJ2-1; TRBD2 agrees at 10 bases. V was clipped by 1 base and J by 4 bases; unmatched bases: 10. The germline gives CDR1 MNHNS, CDR2 SASEGT. There are 18 residues in the CDR3. The DNA for the CDR3 is TGTGCCAGCAGTGAAGGATCACTAGCGGGGAAAGCGTACAATGAGCAGTTCTTC. Its translation is CASSEGSLAGKAYNEQFF.

The rearrangement uses TRBV10-1 and TRBJ1-5; TRBD1 is a possible D gene (6 bases). The germline V and J ends were trimmed by 5 bases and 4 bases, with 9 bases remaining between them. The CDR3 is 13 amino acids. The V gene's germline CDR1 is WNHNN and CDR2 SYGVQD (reference sequence). CDR3 residues: CASSPTGNQPQHF. CDR3 DNA sequence: TGCGCCAGCAGTCCAACAGGGAATCAGCCCCAGCATTTT.

CDR3 amino acids: CASSEFLGQGAYGYTF. The DNA of the CDR3 is TGTGCCAGCAGTGAATTTCTAGGACAGGGGGCATATGGCTACACCTTC. The J gene is TRBJ1-2, the V gene TRBV2, with TRBD1 identical over 11 bases. Losses at the gene ends were 2 bases for V and 5 bases for J; bases not matched to a gene: 7. The CDR3 length is 16 residues. The germline V gene encodes CDR1 SNHLY and CDR2 FYNNEI.

In DNA, the CDR3 is TGTGCCAGCAGCCCCTCCCCCCCGGAGCAGTACTTC. Translated: CASSPSPPEQYF. This chain joins TRBV28 and TRBJ2-7, with D hard to call. Germline-derived CDR1 and CDR2 are MDHEN and SYDVKM. The CDR3 contains 12 residues. The V gene lost 6 bases and the J gene lost 7 bases, with 13 bases spanning the gap.

The rearrangement links TRBV19 to TRBJ2-7, with a possible D match to TRBD2 (5 bases). Trimming removed 5 bases from V and 3 bases from J, with 17 bases in between. Per germline, CDR1 LNHDA and CDR2 SQIVND (reference sequence). The CDR3 has 15 residues. The CDR3 loop is CASSAAWTGIYEQYF. DNA of the CDR3: TGTGCCAGTAGTGCGGCTTGGACGGGGATCTACGAGCAGTACTTC. The complete variable domain, with remaining parts taken from reference TRBV19 and TRBJ2-7, reads DGGITQSPKYLFRKEGQNVTLSCEQNLNHDAMYWYRQDPGQGLRLIYYSQIVNDFQKGDIAEGYSVSREKKESFPLTVTSAQKNPTAFYLCASSAAWTGIYEQYFGPGTRLTVT.

The chain recombines TRBV6-1 with TRBJ2-5, with TRBD1 matching 8 bases. In germline, CDR1 is MNHNS, CDR2 SASEGT. This CDR3 is built from 13 residues. Trimming cost V 10 bases and J 4 bases; bases outside gene matches: 8. CDR3 bases: TGTGCCACTTCAGGGGGCGGCCTAGAGACCCAGTACTTC. It is translated as CATSGGGLETQYF.

The chain recombines TRBV6-1 with TRBJ2-3; D is tentatively TRBD1 or TRBD2 (5 bases each). The CDR3 consists of 15 residues. Between the trimmed V and J ends, which lost 6 bases and 8 bases, there was a span of 21 bases. CDR1 and CDR2 from the germline V gene are MNHNS and SASEGT. The CDR3 DNA reads as TGTGCCAGCAGCCTAATAATCCGGGACCCACCTACGCAGTATTTT. This codes for CASSLIIRDPPTQYF.

This rearrangement joins TRBV15 to TRBJ2-5; D gene unclear. V lost 0 bases to trimming and J lost 5 bases, with 4 bases between them. Germline V lookup: CDR1 LNHNV, CDR2 YYDKDF (reference sequence). The CDR3 covers 12 residues. CDR3 sequence: CATSRDLETQYF. The CDR3 region has the DNA TGTGCCACCAGCAGAGATTTGGAGACCCAGTACTTC.

This clone appeared once. CDR3 DNA: TGTGCCAGCAGCTTAGAGGTGACAGGGCCCTACGAGCAGTACTTC. It codes for CASSLEVTGPYEQYF. This sequence joins TRBV7-2 and TRBJ2-7; 7 positions agree with TRBD1. The trim removed 1 base at V and 2 bases at J, leaving 5 bases unmatched. From germline, CDR1 is SGHTA and CDR2 FQGNSA. The CDR3 is 15 amino acids.

V gene TRBV7-8 combines with J gene TRBJ2-7; D might be TRBD1 or TRBD2, each matching 5 bases. Trimming shortened V by 2 bases and J by 5 bases, and 16 bases separated the two germline ends. The CDR3 loop spans 15 amino acids. Per germline, CDR1 SGHVS and CDR2 FQNEAQ. CDR3 sequence reads: CASSLRRDTRDEQYF. CDR3 sequence (DNA): TGTGCCAGCAGCTTACGACGGGATACCAGGGACGAGCAGTACTTC. Full variable domain (rest looked up from reference TRBV7-8 and TRBJ2-7): GAGVSQSPRYKVAKRGQDVALRCDPISGHVSLFWYQQALGQGPEFLTYFQNEAQLDKSGLPSDRFFAERPEGSVSTLKIQRTQQEDSAVYLCASSLRRDTRDEQYFGPGTRLTVT.

The V gene is TRBV7-8, the J gene TRBJ2-3; D not resolved. Germline V gene sequence: CDR1 SGHVS, CDR2 FQNEAQ. This CDR3 region has 15 residues. V was shortened by 5 bases and J by 2 bases, with 14 bases between the two germline ends. CDR3 nucleotide sequence: TGTGCCAGCAGCCCCCGTAGTGGTCTCACAGATACGCAGTATTTT. Translation: CASSPRSGLTDTQYF.

This clone has more than one count but fewer than ten. This chain connects TRBV6-4 to TRBJ2-1, with 10 bases matching TRBD1. V lost 0 bases and J lost 4; bases outside the gene matches: 9. Germline-derived CDR1 and CDR2 are MRHNA and SNTAGT. This CDR3 spans 18 amino acids. Here the CDR3 DNA reads TGTGCCAGCAGTGACTCGACGCTGGACAGGGGGGGTTACAATGAGCAGTTCTTC. It encodes CASSDSTLDRGGYNEQFF.

This rearrangement joins TRBV4-2 to TRBJ2-1; TRBD2 matches at 12 bases. J was trimmed by 9 bases and V by 3 bases; bases with no gene match: 9. CDR3 length equals 16 residues. CDR1 is LGHNA, CDR2 YNFKEQ, per germline. The CDR3 DNA follows: TGTGCCAGCAGCCAGAAGACTAGCGGGAGTGTGGGTGAGCAGTTCTTC. Residues: CASSQKTSGSVGEQFF.

With respect to this clone: Other DNA sequences in this sample translate to the same CDR3. The chain links TRBV5-1 to TRBJ2-7, with TRBD1 matching over 9 bases. CDR1 and CDR2 (germline): SGHRS, YFSETQ. V lost 3 bases, J lost 1 base, and 5 bases stayed unmatched. There are 15 residues in the CDR3. This CDR3 is CASSSTGTGSYEQYF. In DNA form, the CDR3 reads TGCGCCAGCAGCTCCACCGGGACAGGGTCCTACGAGCAGTACTTC. Together with reference TRBV5-1 and TRBJ2-7, the CDR3 gives the full variable domain: KAGVTQTPRYLIKTRGQQVTLSCSPISGHRSVSWYQQTPGQGLQFLFEYFSETQRNKGNFPGRFSGRQFSNSRSEMNVSTLELGDSALYLCASSSTGTGSYEQYFGPGTRLTVT.

The chain carries TRBV28 and TRBJ1-2; D is perhaps TRBD1 (6 bases). Trimming shortened V by 2 bases and J by 6 bases, and 13 bases separated the two germline ends. The CDR3 totals 14 residues. Germline CDR1 and CDR2: MDHEN and SYDVKM. The CDR3 spells CASSLGGAPNGYTF. DNA of the CDR3: TGTGCCAGCAGTTTAGGGGGGGCACCCAATGGCTACACCTTC.

V is TRBV7-9 and J is TRBJ2-7, with 8 bases matching TRBD2. The CDR3 length is 17 residues. Germline values: CDR1 SEHNR, CDR2 FQNEAQ (reference sequence). Unmatched junction bases numbered 18, after V lost 5 bases and J lost 6 bases. CDR3 sequence: CASSPGALSGRVGEQYF. CDR3 coding DNA: TGTGCCAGCAGCCCGGGGGCCCTTTCCGGGAGGGTCGGCGAGCAGTACTTC.

The chain uses TRBV19 and TRBJ2-1, with D perhaps TRBD1 (5 bases). The V gene's germline CDR1 is LNHDA and CDR2 SQIVND (reference sequence). V lost 3 bases, J lost 6 bases, and 12 bases lay in between. The CDR3 sequence is 14 residues long. The CDR3 is CASSIAVRGNEQFF. In DNA form, the CDR3 reads TGTGCCAGTAGTATTGCTGTTAGGGGCAATGAGCAGTTCTTC.

V is TRBV11-2 and J is TRBJ2-5; D is unclear. Trimming removed 1 base at V and 5 bases at J, with 8 bases between. The CDR3 contains 13 residues. CDR1 is SGHAT, CDR2 FQNNGV, per germline. CDR3 in amino acids: CASSLAPWETQYF. CDR3 sequence (DNA): TGTGCCAGCAGCTTAGCTCCGTGGGAGACCCAGTACTTC.

The chain joins TRBV5-5 to TRBJ2-2; 8 nucleotides agree with TRBD1. Trimming at V came to 5 bases and at J to 4 bases, leaving 4 bases not matched to a gene. CDR3 size: 14 residues. Germline loops: CDR1 SGHKS, CDR2 YYEKEE (reference sequence). The CDR3 nucleotides are TGTGCCAGCAGGGCAGGGGGCAGCACCGGGGAGCTGTTTTTT. Translating gives CASRAGGSTGELFF.

CDR3 sequence: CASSPDRVYSEAFF. The CDR3 nucleotides are TGTGCCAGTAGTCCGGACAGGGTGTACTCTGAAGCTTTCTTT. The chain carries TRBV19 and TRBJ1-1, with 8 bases fitting TRBD1. This CDR3 region has 14 residues. V lost 5 bases and J lost 6; bases outside the gene matches: 8. Germline lookup yields CDR1 LNHDA and CDR2 SQIVND (reference sequence).

This rearrangement joins TRBV5-1 to TRBJ2-2; 7 nucleotides agree with TRBD2. CDR1 is SGHRS and CDR2 is YFSETQ in the germline V gene. CDR3 length equals 14 residues. The trim removed 3 bases at V and 1 base at J, leaving 0 bases unmatched. CDR3 in amino acids: CASSSSGNTGELFF. For the CDR3, the DNA is TGCGCCAGCAGCTCTAGCGGGAACACCGGGGAGCTGTTTTTT.

The V call is TRBV5-1, the J call TRBJ2-3; the D is unclear. Germline V gene lookup returns CDR1 SGHRS and CDR2 YFSETQ. V was pared by 0 bases and J by 6 bases, with 11 bases between. This CDR3 is built from 14 residues. In DNA form, the CDR3 reads TGCGCCAGCAGCTTGGCCCGAGATGGTGATACGCAGTATTTT. It yields the protein CASSLARDGDTQYF. Drawing the rest from reference TRBV5-1 and TRBJ2-3, the complete variable domain is KAGVTQTPRYLIKTRGQQVTLSCSPISGHRSVSWYQQTPGQGLQFLFEYFSETQRNKGNFPGRFSGRQFSNSRSEMNVSTLELGDSALYLCASSLARDGDTQYFGPGTRLTVL.

V is TRBV29-1 and J is TRBJ1-2; 8 nucleotides align to TRBD1. The CDR3 contains 14 residues. The germline gives CDR1 SQVTM, CDR2 ANQGSEA. Trimming removed 4 bases from V and 4 bases from J; junction bases left unmatched: 8. The CDR3, as DNA: TGCAGCGTTGGAGCAGGGGGCGAAGTCTATGGCTACACCTTC. It yields the protein CSVGAGGEVYGYTF.

The count of this clone is one. The chain combines TRBV27 with TRBJ1-5; D is ambiguous. Looked up from germline, CDR1 is MNHEY and CDR2 is SMNVEV (reference sequence). V dropped 5 bases and J dropped 0 bases, with 8 bases sitting between them. The CDR3 runs 14 residues. CDR3 residues: CASSPKYSNQPQHF. DNA for the CDR3: TGTGCCAGCAGTCCAAAATATAGCAATCAGCCCCAGCATTTT.

This sequence joins TRBV5-1 and TRBJ2-1; the match to TRBD2 covers 11 bases. The V segment lost 4 bases and the J segment 4 bases; nucleotides outside the gene matches: 4. The length of the CDR3 is 15 residues. Germline V gene data show CDR1 as SGHRS and CDR2 as YFSETQ. The chain's CDR3 is CASSALAGEYNEQFF. The DNA for the CDR3 is TGCGCCAGCAGCGCACTAGCGGGGGAATACAATGAGCAGTTCTTC.